This is a list of T cell receptor beta chains from one sample in a study of PD-L1 blockade in urothelial cancer. Data came from immunoSEQ multiplex PCR; TCRdb stores just in-frame clones and leaves some out. The sample includes 100,000 to 150,000 clones, 86% of them seen just once. The specimen comprised PBMCs, sampled around atezolizumab (anti-PD-L1) treatment. These receptors were collected from a man in his fifties with urothelial cancer. The CDR3 runs from the conserved cysteine through the conserved F or W. The D gene is left open where the match is weak. Rows give clone size only sometimes, using once, few, many, or a class for an expanded clone.

CASSTDRARNTEAFF,TGTGCCAGTAGTACCGACAGGGCCCGAAACACTGAAGCTTTCTTT,TRBJ1-1,TRBV19,TRBD1,once
CASSKKTGVTEAFF,TGTGCCAGCAGCAAAAAGACAGGGGTTACTGAAGCTTTCTTT,TRBJ1-1,TRBV4-2,TRBD1,.
CASSEDSLTPSQYF,TGTGCCAGCAGTGAGGACTCCTTAACCCCTTCGCAGTATTTT,TRBJ2-3,TRBV6-1,.,.
CASSVGAAGSPDTQYF,TGTGCCAGCAGCGTGGGTGCTGCAGGGTCTCCAGATACGCAGTATTTT,TRBJ2-3,TRBV5-4,.,.
CASSPRQGETQYF,TGTGCCAGCTCACCCCGGCAGGGAGAGACCCAGTACTTC,TRBJ2-5,TRBV18,.,.
CASSLVPTNRGDGVYNEQFF,TGCGCCAGCAGCTTGGTCCCCACTAATAGGGGCGATGGGGTTTACAATGAGCAGTTCTTC,TRBJ2-1,TRBV5-1,.,.
CASSALAGSEQYF,TGTGCCAGCAGCGCATTAGCGGGAAGCGAGCAGTACTTC,TRBJ2-7,TRBV4-2,TRBD2,.
CASSVGGRITGELFF,TGTGCCAGCAGCGTAGGCGGGAGGATCACCGGGGAGCTGTTTTTT,TRBJ2-2,TRBV9,TRBD2,.
CASRGAPLDTEAFF,TGTGCCAGCAGGGGGGCACCTTTAGACACTGAAGCTTTCTTT,TRBJ1-1,TRBV28,.,.
CASSLGQGAFETQYF,TGTGCCAGCAGCTTGGGACAGGGGGCTTTTGAGACCCAGTACTTC,TRBJ2-5,TRBV11-2,TRBD1,.
CASSGGTSGVEETQYF,TGCGCCAGCAGCGGAGGGACTAGCGGGGTAGAAGAGACCCAGTACTTC,TRBJ2-5,TRBV5-1,TRBD2,once
CASILTGGYEQYF,TGTGCCAGCATCCTAACAGGGGGCTACGAGCAGTACTTC,TRBJ2-7,TRBV28,TRBD1,.
CATGGVGTEAFF,TGTGCCACCGGGGGGGTGGGGACTGAAGCTTTCTTT,TRBJ1-1,TRBV15,.,.
CATSRGPAEQTQYF,TGTGCCACCAGCAGAGGCCCCGCAGAACAGACCCAGTACTTC,TRBJ2-5,TRBV15,.,.
CASSVGLAGNEQYF,TGTGCCAGCAGCGTAGGTCTAGCGGGAAATGAGCAGTACTTC,TRBJ2-7,TRBV9,TRBD2,.
CASKEGQGVYGSNQPQHF,TGTGCCAGCAAAGAGGGACAGGGAGTGTATGGGAGCAATCAGCCCCAGCATTTT,TRBJ1-5,TRBV28,TRBD1,.
CASSLVIARGSYGYTF,TGTGCCAGCAGCTTGGTTATTGCCAGGGGGTCTTATGGCTACACCTTC,TRBJ1-2,TRBV5-5,TRBD1,.
CASSLTSDDFSYEQYF,TGTGCCAGCAGTTTGACTAGCGACGATTTCTCCTACGAGCAGTACTTC,TRBJ2-7,TRBV28,TRBD2,.
CASSLKDSRETQYF,TGTGCCAGCAGCTTGAAGGACAGTCGGGAGACCCAGTACTTC,TRBJ2-5,TRBV5-6,.,.
CASSRTSRDEQFF,TGTGCCAGCAGCAGGACTAGCAGGGATGAGCAGTTCTTC,TRBJ2-1,TRBV11-3,TRBD2,.
CASSAIRGIVDSPLHF,TGTGCCAGCTCAGCTATTAGGGGAATAGTTGATTCACCCCTCCACTTT,TRBJ1-6,TRBV18,.,few
CASSRQETQYF,TGTGCCAGCTCGCGGCAAGAGACCCAGTACTTC,TRBJ2-5,TRBV18,.,.
CASSGGARTYGYTF,TGCGCCAGCTCGGGGGGGGCTCGGACCTATGGCTACACCTTC,TRBJ1-2,TRBV4-1,.,.
CASSFGQIYGYTF,TGTGCCAGCAGCTTTGGTCAGATCTATGGCTACACCTTC,TRBJ1-2,TRBV7-9,.,few
CASSLSSGQGGRYTF,TGTGCCAGCAGTCTCTCTTCAGGACAGGGTGGACGCTACACCTTC,TRBJ1-2,TRBV28,TRBD1,.
CASSGGGDEQFF,TGTGCCAGCTCTGGAGGGGGCGATGAGCAGTTCTTC,TRBJ2-1,TRBV18,.,.
CASGAGTSGSLETQYF,TGCGCCAGCGGAGCCGGGACTAGCGGGAGCTTAGAGACCCAGTACTTC,TRBJ2-5,TRBV5-1,TRBD2,once
CASSLDTSNQPQHF,TGTGCCAGCAGCCTTGACACTAGCAATCAGCCCCAGCATTTT,TRBJ1-5,TRBV6-5,.,.
CSVGGQGVKNCFF,.,TRBJ1-4,TRBV29-1,.,few
CASSETNQGYEQYF,TGTGCCAGCAGTGAAACCAATCAGGGGTACGAGCAGTACTTC,TRBJ2-7,TRBV2,.,once
CASSPLGDEQFF,TGTGCCAGTTCTCCGCTAGGGGATGAGCAGTTCTTC,TRBJ2-1,TRBV19,.,.
CASSLASGTSYEQYF,TGCGCCAGCAGCTTGGCATCCGGGACATCTTACGAGCAGTACTTC,TRBJ2-7,TRBV5-1,.,.
CASSQDSQGSYNEQFF,TGCGCCAGCAGCCAAGATTCACAGGGGTCCTACAATGAGCAGTTCTTC,TRBJ2-1,TRBV4-1,TRBD1,.
CASSQGLLGNEQFF,TGTGCCAGCAGCCAGGGGCTTCTGGGCAATGAGCAGTTCTTC,TRBJ2-1,TRBV7-2,.,.
CASKVRREFNNEQFF,TGTGCCAGCAAGGTCCGGCGGGAGTTCAACAATGAGCAGTTCTTC,TRBJ2-1,TRBV28,TRBD2,.
CAWRTRQGAGGTEAFF,TGTGCCTGGAGGACGAGACAGGGGGCAGGCGGCACTGAAGCTTTCTTT,TRBJ1-1,TRBV30,TRBD1,.
CASSLGAAGAHEQYF,TGTGCCAGCAGCTTAGGGGCGGCGGGAGCCCACGAGCAGTACTTC,TRBJ2-7,TRBV11-3,TRBD2,.
CSVEDPYGTDYGYTF,TGCAGCGTTGAAGATCCATATGGGACAGATTATGGCTACACCTTC,TRBJ1-2,TRBV29-1,TRBD1,.
CASTSVGGVETQYF,TGTGCCAGCACTTCAGTGGGGGGGGTGGAGACCCAGTACTTC,TRBJ2-5,TRBV6-1,TRBD2,.
CASSLYNSPLHF,TGTGCCAGCAGTCTCTATAATTCACCCCTCCACTTT,TRBJ1-6,TRBV28,.,.
CAWSRQGGEAFF,TGTGCCTGGAGTCGACAGGGCGGCGAAGCTTTCTTT,TRBJ1-1,TRBV30,TRBD1,.
CASSSGSRDQPQHF,TGTGCCAGCAGCTCAGGGTCGCGAGATCAGCCCCAGCATTTT,TRBJ1-5,TRBV6-5,.,.
CASSAYRGTYEQYF,TGTGCCAGCAGTGCCTACAGGGGTACCTACGAGCAGTACTTC,TRBJ2-7,TRBV6-5,TRBD1,.
CASSLGTNYGYTF,TGTGCCAGCAGTCTCGGGACAAACTATGGCTACACCTTC,TRBJ1-2,TRBV2,.,once
CASRLGQGQETQYF,TGCGCCAGCAGATTGGGGCAGGGGCAAGAGACCCAGTACTTC,TRBJ2-5,TRBV5-1,.,.
CASSLGLAGGTNTGELFF,TGTGCCAGCAGCTTAGGACTAGCGGGAGGTACGAACACCGGGGAGCTGTTTTTT,TRBJ2-2,TRBV7-9,TRBD2,.
CASSASSTGELFF,TGTGCCAGCAGCGCGTCTAGCACCGGGGAGCTGTTTTTT,TRBJ2-2,TRBV9,.,.
CASNGLSGPLHF,TGTGCCAGCAACGGGTTATCCGGGCCCCTCCACTTT,TRBJ1-6,TRBV6-5,.,few